This entry lists 29 T cell receptor beta chains sequenced from one sample in a study of Graves' ophthalmopathy and Graves' hyperthyroidism (dated by TCRdb to between 2017 and 2018). The data were produced on an Illumina HiSeq 2000. TCR beta CDR3 regions were amplified from RNA transcripts for repertoire sequencing. The first round of RT-PCR was done with HTBI primers and the Qiagen OneStep RT-PCR kit, and was followed by a second round of multiplex PCR, then size selection and purification. TCRdb took the public reads, trimmed them with fastp at Q25, ran MiXCR for clone calling and kept in-frame beta chains. Each entry merges the rows of one CDR3 protein and shows their most common DNA and genes. The sample table shows 40,000 to 50,000 distinct CDR3 sequences, and around 45% are seen once. Together, the top ten hold 20% to 25% of the sample. Sequencing was carried out using peripheral blood. Receptors were obtained from an adult man with Graves' ophthalmopathy.

As concerns this clonotype: This is likely a read error, given that the CDR3 carries no conserved phenylalanine or tryptophan at its end. The V and J genes are TRBV11-2 and TRBJ2-5; possibly TRBD1 or TRBD2 for D (5 bases each). This CDR3 region has 16 residues. Between the trimmed V and J ends, which lost 3 bases and 5 bases, there was a span of 19 bases. Germline CDR1 and CDR2: SGHAT and FQNNGV. CDR3: CASSLFPGRSSETQYL. The CDR3 DNA is TGTGCCAGCAGCTTGTTCCCGGGACGGTCGAGCGAGACCCAGTACCTC.

The V and J genes are TRBV25-1 and TRBJ2-3; possibly TRBD2 for D (6 bases). The germline V gene encodes CDR1 MGHDK and CDR2 SYGVNS. Between the trimmed V and J ends, which lost 7 bases and 6 bases, there was a span of 14 bases. The CDR3 consists of 13 residues. DNA for the CDR3: TGTGCCAGCACGAAAGGCGGGAAGGATACGCAGTATTTT. This codes for CASTKGGKDTQYF.

By sample fraction, this clonotype is medium-sized (0.01 to 0.1%). CDR3 amino acids: CASSLGYRGNEQYF. CDR3 sequence (DNA): TGTGCCAGCAGCTTAGGTTACAGGGGCAACGAGCAGTACTTC. This chain joins TRBV7-8 and TRBJ2-7, with TRBD1 identical over 7 bases. Germline CDR1 and CDR2: SGHVS and FQNEAQ. This CDR3 is built from 14 residues. V dropped 1 base and J dropped 5; count of bases not matched to a gene: 5.

This clonotype came up once. The CDR3 here is CASRGGTDTQYF. CDR3 DNA sequence: TGTGCCAGCAGGGGCGGGACAGATACGCAGTATTTT. The chain uses TRBV7-3 and TRBJ2-3; D is perhaps TRBD2 (5 bases). Between the trimmed V and J ends, which lost 6 bases and 3 bases, there was a span of 7 bases. CDR3 length: 12 residues. Germline V gene sequence: CDR1 SGHTA, CDR2 FQGTGA. The full variable domain, completed using reference TRBV7-3 and TRBJ2-3, is GAGVSQTPSNKVTEKGKYVELRCDPISGHTALYWYRQSLGQGPEFLIYFQGTGAADDSGLPNDRFFAVRPEGSVSTLKIQRTERGDSAVYLCASRGGTDTQYFGPGTRLTVL.

The chain is built from TRBV12-3 or TRBV12-4 and TRBJ2-7, with TRBD1 identical over 9 bases. The V segment lost 5 bases and the J segment 6 bases; nucleotides outside the gene matches: 5. The CDR3 contains 13 residues. CDR3 protein: CASSDWTGAEQYF. CDR3 nucleotides: TGTGCCAGCAGTGATTGGACAGGGGCCGAGCAGTACTTC.

Remarks on this clonotype: At one end, the junction sequence differs from germline, possibly due to a read error. The V call is TRBV7-3, the J call TRBJ1-4, with D unclear. Germline-derived CDR1 and CDR2 are SGHTA and FQGTGA. The CDR3 is 16 residues long. This CDR3 reads CAGSLVGGRANEKLFF. The CDR3, as DNA: TGTGCCGGCAGCTTGGTCGGAGGACGGGCTAATGAAAAACTGTTTTTT.

This clonotype occurred many times. The chain uses TRBV6-6 and TRBJ2-1; TRBD2 might be the D (6 bases). Trimming shortened V by 6 bases and J by 0 bases, and 12 bases separated the two germline ends. Germline V CDR1 and CDR2: MNHNY, SVGAGI (reference sequence). The CDR3 has 15 amino acids. CDR3 sequence: CASSYSGLSYNEQFF. For the CDR3, the DNA is TGTGCCAGCAGCTATAGCGGACTCTCCTACAATGAGCAGTTCTTC.

J is TRBJ2-5 and V is TRBV20-1; no reliable D call. This CDR3 has 11 residues. V shed 6 bases and J shed 5 bases, with 10 bases lying between them. CDR1 DFQATT and CDR2 SNEGSKA come from the germline V gene (reference sequence). In nucleotides, the CDR3 is TGCAGTGCCAGTTTGCGGGAGACCCAGTACTTC. Its translation: CSASLRETQYF.

This clonotype ranks as medium-sized. The chain couples TRBV2 to TRBJ1-2; D unresolved. The length of the CDR3 is 14 residues. Germline assignment: CDR1 SNHLY and CDR2 FYNNEI. Trimming took 6 bases from V and 8 from J, leaving 19 bases between them. The CDR3 DNA follows: TGTGCCAGCAGGGTGTCAGAACTGAAGGCGGGCTACACCTTC. Residues: CASRVSELKAGYTF.

The V gene is TRBV5-4, the J gene TRBJ2-7, with D uncertain. The CDR3 contains 13 residues. V lost 5 bases and J lost 9, with 18 bases in between. Germline CDR1 reads SGHNT; CDR2 reads YYREEE (reference sequence). The CDR3 nucleotides read TGTGCCAGCAGGTTGTTGTGGAAGGGCGGGCAGTACTTC. Its protein is CASRLLWKGGQYF.

This sequence joins TRBV11-2 and TRBJ2-2; the D gene is possibly TRBD2 (5 bases). The length of the CDR3 is 13 residues. Looked up from germline, CDR1 is SGHAT and CDR2 is FQNNGV. Between the trimmed V and J ends, which lost 1 base and 11 bases, there was a span of 11 bases. The CDR3 loop is CASSLVGGGELFF. The CDR3 bases are TGTGCCAGCAGCTTAGTTGGAGGCGGTGAGCTGTTTTTT. The full variable domain, completed using reference TRBV11-2 and TRBJ2-2, is EAGVAQSPRYKIIEKRQSVAFWCNPISGHATLYWYQQILGQGPKLLIQFQNNGVVDDSQLPKDRFSAERLKGVDSTLKIQPAKLEDSAVYLCASSLVGGGELFFGEGSRLTVL.

With regard to this clonotype: One junction end does not reproduce the germline sequence, and a read error may be involved. The chain links TRBV12-3 or TRBV12-4 to TRBJ2-7; TRBD2 might be the D (6 bases). The CDR3 has 14 amino acids. The CDR3 region has the DNA TGTACCAGCAGCCCCGGGGGAGACCCCTACGGGCAGTACTTC. Its translation is CTSSPGGDPYGQYF.

This clonotype was seen more than once but under ten times. The V call is TRBV19, the J call TRBJ1-2, with no clear D. This CDR3 is built from 11 residues. Germline CDR1 LNHDA, CDR2 SQIVND (reference sequence). The V end was cut by 1 base, the J end by 8 bases, with 5 bases between. The CDR3 DNA follows: TGTGCCAGTAGTATAGGACCCGGCTACACCTTC. Its protein product is CASSIGPGYTF.

V and J are TRBV19 and TRBJ2-2; perhaps TRBD1 as D (6 bases). Germline V gives CDR1 LNHDA, CDR2 SQIVND (reference sequence). The germline V and J ends were trimmed by 4 bases and 6 bases, with 9 bases remaining between them. The length of the CDR3 is 13 residues. CDR3 bases: TGTGCCAGTAGTACAGGGGACCCCGGGGAGCTGTTTTTT. Protein: CASSTGDPGELFF.

The chain uses TRBV24-1 and TRBJ1-2; D perhaps matches TRBD1 (5 bases). CDR3 size: 18 residues. CDR1 is KGHDR, CDR2 SFDVKD, per germline. Trimming pared 4 bases from V and 2 bases from J, leaving 22 bases between. The CDR3: CATSDPSRSGALNYGYTF. The CDR3 nucleotides read TGTGCCACCAGTGACCCCTCCCGATCCGGGGCCCTCAACTATGGCTACACCTTC.

This chain joins TRBV20-1 and TRBJ2-7, with D unclear. The germline gives CDR1 DFQATT, CDR2 SNEGSKA (reference sequence). The CDR3 is 12 amino acids. V gave up 3 bases and J gave up 1 base, with 7 bases separating them. CDR3 residues: CSASGPSYEQYF. CDR3 coding DNA: TGCAGTGCTAGCGGGCCTTCCTACGAGCAGTACTTC.

The sample holds many counts of this clonotype. The chain couples TRBV3-1 to TRBJ2-2; possible D gene TRBD1, 6 bases. Germline V lookup: CDR1 LGHDT, CDR2 YNNKEL (reference sequence). The CDR3 loop spans 15 amino acids. Trimming cost V 4 bases and J 5 bases, with 14 bases left between them. CDR3 coding DNA: TGTGCCAGCAGCCGAAAAGGGGGTGGAACCGGGGAGCTGTTTTTT. Translating it yields CASSRKGGGTGELFF.

Comment on this clonotype: A much larger clone sits a single nucleotide away, making a read error possible. The V gene is TRBV20-1, the J gene TRBJ2-7; D not resolved. Germline CDR1 DFQATT, CDR2 SNEGSKA (reference sequence). Trimming stripped 1 base from V and 2 bases from J, with 18 bases between. This CDR3 is 16 amino acids long. This chain's CDR3 is CSARGNDDLGAYEQYF. The CDR3 bases are TGCAGTGCTAGAGGGAATGACGACTTGGGCGCCTACGAGCAGTACTTC.

The CDR3 protein is CASSRGTGANLFF. Here the CDR3 DNA reads TGTGCCAGCAGTCGCGGGACAGGGGCCAATCTGTTCTTC. V is TRBV28 and J is TRBJ2-1, with 10 bases lining up with TRBD1. Looked up from germline, CDR1 is MDHEN and CDR2 is SYDVKM. With V trimmed by 5 bases and J by 15 bases, 10 bases remained unmatched. This CDR3 contains 13 residues.

This clonotype was seen ten or more times. The chain has TRBV6-5 and TRBJ1-2; no reliable D call. The CDR3 runs to 15 residues. The germline V gene encodes CDR1 MNHEY and CDR2 SVGAGI. V lost 0 bases and J 1 base, leaving 9 bases between the germline ends. Written as DNA, the CDR3 is TGTGCCAGCAGTTACTCGATCGCGCATAACTATGGCTACACCTTC. Protein sequence: CASSYSIAHNYGYTF.

This clonotype is medium-sized by share. The chain couples TRBV29-1 to TRBJ2-7; D gene uncertain. Germline V lookup: CDR1 SQVTM, CDR2 ANQGSEA. The CDR3 extends over 12 amino acids. Trimming shortened V by 4 bases and J by 4 bases, and 11 bases separated the two germline ends. The CDR3 reads CSVGPNEYEQYF. CDR3 nucleotides: TGCAGCGTTGGCCCCAATGAATACGAGCAGTACTTC.

This chain connects TRBV10-2 to TRBJ1-2; the D gene is possibly TRBD1 (6 bases). The CDR3 consists of 11 residues. CDR1 WSHSY and CDR2 SAAADI come from the germline V gene. The ends were cut back, 6 bases at V and 5 bases at J, with 7 bases in the middle. The CDR3 reads CASRQGYGYTF. The CDR3 DNA sequence: TGCGCCAGCAGACAGGGTTATGGCTACACCTTC.

As to this clonotype: The junction shows a germline mismatch at one end, possibly a read error. The chain has TRBV14 and TRBJ1-4; D is uncertain. The CDR3 loop spans 11 amino acids. CDR1 is SGHDN, CDR2 FVKESK, per germline. The CDR3 DNA sequence: TGTGCCAGCGGCCAAGGTGGAATACTGTTTTTT. The encoded protein is CASGQGGILFF.

The chain has TRBV9 and TRBJ2-3, with D uncertain. Germline V gene lookup returns CDR1 SGDLS and CDR2 YYNGEE. Between the trimmed V and J ends, which lost 0 bases and 6 bases, there was a span of 8 bases. The CDR3 totals 13 residues. The CDR3 nucleotides are TGTGCCAGCAGCGTAGCCCCATTCGATACGCAGTATTTT. This codes for CASSVAPFDTQYF.

This clonotype was counted many times. The rearrangement links TRBV5-1 to TRBJ2-3, with D possibly matching TRBD1 (5 bases). The V and J ends lost 5 bases and 2 bases respectively, with 15 bases between them. The CDR3 consists of 15 residues. CDR1 SGHRS and CDR2 YFSETQ come from the germline V gene. CDR3 loop: CASRIFGQITDTQYF. Here the CDR3 DNA reads TGCGCCAGCAGGATTTTCGGACAAATCACAGATACGCAGTATTTT.

At least ten counts were recorded for this clonotype. The gene calls are TRBV6-2 or TRBV6-3 and TRBJ2-1, with 12 bases matching TRBD2. The CDR3 consists of 14 residues. Germline lookup yields CDR1 MNHEY and CDR2 SVGEGT. After removal of 6 bases from V and 7 bases from J, the junction contained 4 bases not matched to a gene. CDR3 amino acids: CASRLAGGPNEQFF. In DNA form, the CDR3 reads TGTGCCAGCAGGCTAGCGGGGGGGCCTAATGAGCAGTTCTTC.

V usage is TRBV10-3 and J usage is TRBJ2-5; 8 positions agree with TRBD2. Trimming removed 10 bases from V and 4 bases from J; junction bases left unmatched: 14. The CDR3 is made up of 15 amino acids. Germline CDR1 and CDR2: ENHRY and SYGVKD. The CDR3 bases are TGTGCCACCGCCCGGGAGGGCCGGGATTTAGAGACCCAGTACTTC. The encoded protein is CATAREGRDLETQYF.

The chain has TRBV7-9 and TRBJ2-7; perhaps D is TRBD1 or TRBD2 (6 bases each). The V and J ends lost 6 bases and 0 bases respectively, with 12 bases between them. Germline CDR1 is SEHNR and CDR2 is FQNEAQ (reference sequence). The CDR3 spans 14 residues. CDR3 protein: CASSTGRSSYEQYF. In nucleotides, the CDR3 is TGTGCCAGCAGTACAGGGAGGAGCTCCTACGAGCAGTACTTC.

This chain uses TRBV15 with TRBJ1-2; D call uncertain. Trimming pared 0 bases from V and 2 bases from J, leaving 10 bases between. Looked up from germline, CDR1 is LNHNV and CDR2 is YYDKDF (reference sequence). The CDR3 consists of 15 residues. CDR3 protein: CATSREMLGNYGYTF. As DNA, the CDR3 is TGTGCCACCAGCAGAGAAATGCTGGGGAACTATGGCTACACCTTC.